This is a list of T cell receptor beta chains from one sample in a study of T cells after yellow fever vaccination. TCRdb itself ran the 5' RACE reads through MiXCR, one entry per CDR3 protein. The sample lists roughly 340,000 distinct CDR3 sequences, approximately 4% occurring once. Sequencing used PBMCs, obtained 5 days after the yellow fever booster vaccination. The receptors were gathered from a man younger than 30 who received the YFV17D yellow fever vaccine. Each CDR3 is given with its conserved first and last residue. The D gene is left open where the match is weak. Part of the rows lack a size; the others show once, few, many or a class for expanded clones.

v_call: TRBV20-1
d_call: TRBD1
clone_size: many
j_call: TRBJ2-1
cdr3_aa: CSARDRVVGREFF
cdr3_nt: TGCAGTGCTAGGGACAGGGTAGTGGGGCGGGAGTTCTTC

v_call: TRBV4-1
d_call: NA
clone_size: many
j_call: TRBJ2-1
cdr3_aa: CASSQDGPGRFPNNEQFF
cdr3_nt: TGCGCCAGCAGCCAAGATGGACCGGGGAGATTTCCGAACAATGAGCAGTTCTTC

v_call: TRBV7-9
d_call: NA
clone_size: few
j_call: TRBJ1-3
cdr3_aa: CASSPTGNTIYF
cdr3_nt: TGTGCCAGCAGCCCCACAGGAAACACCATATATTTT

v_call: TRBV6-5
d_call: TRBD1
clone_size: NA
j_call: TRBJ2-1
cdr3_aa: CASTWTGGGYEQFF
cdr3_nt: TGTGCCAGCACCTGGACAGGGGGCGGGTATGAGCAGTTCTTC

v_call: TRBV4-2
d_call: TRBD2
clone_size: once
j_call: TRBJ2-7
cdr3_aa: CASSPLTSGGYEQYF
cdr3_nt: TGTGCCAGCAGCCCCCTAACTAGCGGGGGGTACGAGCAGTACTTC

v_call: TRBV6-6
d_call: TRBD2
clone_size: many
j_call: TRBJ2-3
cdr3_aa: CASTPAGGTDTQYF
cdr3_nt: TGTGCCAGCACCCCTGCGGGGGGGACAGATACGCAGTATTTT

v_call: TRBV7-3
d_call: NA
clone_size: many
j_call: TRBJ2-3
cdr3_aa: CASSFMGTDTQYF
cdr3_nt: TGTGCCAGCAGCTTCATGGGCACAGATACGCAGTATTTT

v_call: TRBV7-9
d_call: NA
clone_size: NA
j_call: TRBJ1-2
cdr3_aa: CASSQTTSGYTF
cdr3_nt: TGTGCCAGCAGCCAGACTACGTCAGGCTACACCTTC

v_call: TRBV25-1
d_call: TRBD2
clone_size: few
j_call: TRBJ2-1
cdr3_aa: CASSDLPGMAGGLDNEQFF
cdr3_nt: TGTGCCAGCAGTGACTTACCAGGGATGGCGGGGGGGCTGGACAATGAGCAGTTCTTC

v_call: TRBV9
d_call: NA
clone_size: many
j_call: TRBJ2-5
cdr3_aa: CASSVDGASGETQYF
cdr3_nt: TGTGCCAGCAGCGTAGACGGAGCTTCAGGGGAGACCCAGTACTTC

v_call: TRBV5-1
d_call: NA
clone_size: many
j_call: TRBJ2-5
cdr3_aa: CASSLNSKPPGTQYF
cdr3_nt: TGCGCCAGCAGCTTGAACAGCAAACCCCCGGGGACCCAGTACTTC

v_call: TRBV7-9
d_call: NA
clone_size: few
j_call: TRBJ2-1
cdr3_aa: CASSMSGPSYNEQFF
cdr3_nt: TGTGCCAGCAGCATGAGCGGGCCCTCCTACAATGAGCAGTTCTTC

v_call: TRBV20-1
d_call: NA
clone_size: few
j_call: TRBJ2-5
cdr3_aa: CSAEQGGGYQETQYF
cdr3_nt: TGCAGTGCGGAACAGGGTGGGGGGTACCAAGAGACCCAGTACTTC

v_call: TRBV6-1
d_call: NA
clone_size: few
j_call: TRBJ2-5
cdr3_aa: CASNGDMLYQETQYF
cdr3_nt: TGTGCCAGCAATGGGGACATGTTGTACCAAGAGACCCAGTACTTC

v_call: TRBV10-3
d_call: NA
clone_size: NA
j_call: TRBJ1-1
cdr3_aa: CAISELGHTEAFF
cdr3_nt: TGTGCCATCAGTGAATTGGGGCACACTGAAGCTTTCTTT

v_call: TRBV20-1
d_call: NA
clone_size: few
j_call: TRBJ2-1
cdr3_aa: CSATGPVGNEQFF
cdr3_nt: TGCAGTGCCACCGGACCAGTGGGGAATGAGCAGTTCTTC

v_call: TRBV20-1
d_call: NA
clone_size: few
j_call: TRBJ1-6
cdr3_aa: CSARHSGFGDNSPLHF
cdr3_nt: TGCAGTGCCCGACATTCGGGGTTCGGGGATAATTCACCCCTCCACTTT